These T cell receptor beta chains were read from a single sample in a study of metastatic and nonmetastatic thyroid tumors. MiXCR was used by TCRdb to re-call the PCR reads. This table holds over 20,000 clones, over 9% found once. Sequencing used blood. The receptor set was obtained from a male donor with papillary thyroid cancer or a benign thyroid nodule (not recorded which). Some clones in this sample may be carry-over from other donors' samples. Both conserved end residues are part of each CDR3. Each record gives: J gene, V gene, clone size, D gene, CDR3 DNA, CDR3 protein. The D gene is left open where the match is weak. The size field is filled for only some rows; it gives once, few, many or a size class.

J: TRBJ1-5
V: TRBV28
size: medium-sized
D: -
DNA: TGTGCCAGCAGTTCGGTGACCAATCAGCCCCAGCATTTT
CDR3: CASSSVTNQPQHF

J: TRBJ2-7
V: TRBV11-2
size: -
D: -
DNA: TGTGCCAGCAGCTTAGATCGGGCCAGGGAGTACTTC
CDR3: CASSLDRAREYF

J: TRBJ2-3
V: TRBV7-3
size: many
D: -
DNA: TGTGCCAGCAGCGGGGACGGACGTCAGGAGCAGTATTTT
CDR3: CASSGDGRQEQYF

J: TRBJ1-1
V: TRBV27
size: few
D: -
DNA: TGTGCCAGCAGTCCGTCGACAAGGGGCAACACCGAAGCTTTCTTT
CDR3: CASSPSTRGNTEAFF

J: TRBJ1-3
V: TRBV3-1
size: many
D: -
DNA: TGTGCCAGCACCCCTCTCTCTGGAAACACCATATATTTT
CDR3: CASTPLSGNTIYF

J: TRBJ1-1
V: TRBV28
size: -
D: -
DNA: TGTGCCAGCAGCCCCCTCCTCGATGAAGCTTTCTTT
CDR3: CASSPLLDEAFF

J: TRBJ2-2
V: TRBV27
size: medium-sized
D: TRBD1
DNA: TGTGCCAGCAGTTTCCCAGGGGGCCACGGGGAGCTGTTTTTT
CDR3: CASSFPGGHGELFF

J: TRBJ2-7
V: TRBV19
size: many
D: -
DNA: TGTGCCAGTAGTATAAGATGGAAGGGGGAAGAGCAGTACTTC
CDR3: CASSIRWKGEEQYF

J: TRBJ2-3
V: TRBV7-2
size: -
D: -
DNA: TGTGCCAGCAGCTCCCAGAACATGAGGACGCAGTATTTT
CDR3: CASSSQNMRTQYF

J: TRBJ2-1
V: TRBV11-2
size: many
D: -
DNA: TGTGCCAGCAGCTCTCTCGGACTTATTGAGCAGTTCTTC
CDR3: CASSSLGLIEQFF

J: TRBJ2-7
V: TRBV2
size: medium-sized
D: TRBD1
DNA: TGTGCCAGCAGTTGGACAGGGTTTCTCGAGCAGTACTTC
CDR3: CASSWTGFLEQYF

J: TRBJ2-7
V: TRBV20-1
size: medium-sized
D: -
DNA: TGCAGTGCCGTAGAATCTGGGGTCTACGAGCAGTACTTC
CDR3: CSAVESGVYEQYF

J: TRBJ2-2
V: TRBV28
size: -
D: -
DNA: TGTGCCAGCAGTTCCGGCATAGGGGCCACCGGGGAGCTGTTTTTT
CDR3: CASSSGIGATGELFF

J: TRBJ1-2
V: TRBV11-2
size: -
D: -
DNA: TGTGCCAGCAGCCCCTTACGTAGACAAGCAAACTATGGCTACACCTTC
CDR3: CASSPLRRQANYGYTF

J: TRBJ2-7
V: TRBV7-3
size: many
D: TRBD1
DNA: TGTGCCAGCAGCCCCGGGACAGGCCCCTACGAGCAGTACTTC
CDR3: CASSPGTGPYEQYF

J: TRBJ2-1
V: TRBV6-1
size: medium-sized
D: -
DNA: TGTGCCAGCTTGGGGGCAACCTACAATGAGCAGTTCTTC
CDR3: CASLGATYNEQFF

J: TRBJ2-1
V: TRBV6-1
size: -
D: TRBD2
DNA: TGTGCCAGCAGTGAAACAATCCTAGCGGGATTAGACAATGAGCAGTTCTTC
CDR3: CASSETILAGLDNEQFF

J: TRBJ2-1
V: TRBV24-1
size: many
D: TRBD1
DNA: TGTGCCACCAGTGATTCTACGACAGGGGAGACCTACAATGAGCAGTTCTTC
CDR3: CATSDSTTGETYNEQFF

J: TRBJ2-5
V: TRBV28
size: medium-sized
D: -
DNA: TGTGCCAGCACTCCTCTAGCCCCGGAGACCCAGTACTTC
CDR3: CASTPLAPETQYF

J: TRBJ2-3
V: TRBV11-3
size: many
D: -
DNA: TGTGCCAGCCCCCTCGTTCCAGATACGCAGTATTTT
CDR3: CASPLVPDTQYF

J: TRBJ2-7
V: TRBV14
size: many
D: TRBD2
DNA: TGTGCCAGCAGCCAAGGCGGGAGGCCTTACTACGAGCAGTACTTC
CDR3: CASSQGGRPYYEQYF

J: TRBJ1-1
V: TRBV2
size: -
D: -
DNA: TGTGCCAGCAGCCACACGGGAGGGAAAACTGAAGCTTTCTTT
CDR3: CASSHTGGKTEAFF

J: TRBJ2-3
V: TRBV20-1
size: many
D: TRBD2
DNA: TGCAGTGCTAGAGACCCCGGGACTAGCGGCACAGATACGCAGTATTTT
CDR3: CSARDPGTSGTDTQYF

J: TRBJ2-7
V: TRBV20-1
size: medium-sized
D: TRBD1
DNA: TGCAGTGCTAGACCTCCAGGGGGCCCCTACGAGCAGTACTTC
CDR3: CSARPPGGPYEQYF

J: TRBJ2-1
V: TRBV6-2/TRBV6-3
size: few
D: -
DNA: TGTGCCAGCAGTTACTCCGACAGGCCAGAGCAGTTCTTC
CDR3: CASSYSDRPEQFF

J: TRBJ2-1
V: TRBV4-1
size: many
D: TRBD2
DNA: TGCGCCAGCAGCCAAGGCTCTAGCGGATACAATGAGCAGTTCTTC
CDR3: CASSQGSSGYNEQFF

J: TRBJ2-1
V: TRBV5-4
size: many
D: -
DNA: TGTGCCAGCAGCTTGTATGGGTCCTACAATGAGCAGTTCTTC
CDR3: CASSLYGSYNEQFF

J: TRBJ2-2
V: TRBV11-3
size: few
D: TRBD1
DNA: TGTGCCAGCAGCCCCGGTGGACAGGGGGCTTCCGGGGAGCTGTTTTTT
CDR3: CASSPGGQGASGELFF

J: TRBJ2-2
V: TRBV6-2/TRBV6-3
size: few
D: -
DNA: TGTGCCAGCAGTTACTCAGAAACCGGGGAGCTGTTTTTT
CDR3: CASSYSETGELFF

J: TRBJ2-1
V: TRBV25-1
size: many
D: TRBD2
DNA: TGTGCCAGCAGTGAATTTAAGCCGGGACTAGGAACCTTTAATGAGCAGTTCTTC
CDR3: CASSEFKPGLGTFNEQFF

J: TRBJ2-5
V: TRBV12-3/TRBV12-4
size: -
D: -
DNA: TGTGCCAGCAGTTTAACGGGATACGAGCAAGAGACCCAGTACTTC
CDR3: CASSLTGYEQETQYF

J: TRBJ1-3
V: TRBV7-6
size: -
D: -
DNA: TGTGCCAGCAGCTTAAGGCCAGGGGTTGGAAACACCATATATTTT
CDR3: CASSLRPGVGNTIYF

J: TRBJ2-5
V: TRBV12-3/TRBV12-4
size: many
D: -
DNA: TGTGCCAGCAGTCCCCTTAGGTACCAAGAGACCCAGTACTTC
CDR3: CASSPLRYQETQYF

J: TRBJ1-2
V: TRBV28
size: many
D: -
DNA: TGTGTCAGCAGTTCTCCCCCCGGGTCTCGGAGCGGCTACACCTTC
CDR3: CVSSSPPGSRSGYTF

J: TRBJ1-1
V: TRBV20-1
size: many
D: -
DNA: TGCAGTGCTAGCCCCACGCCGGGACAAACGAACACTGAAGCTTTCTTT
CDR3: CSASPTPGQTNTEAFF

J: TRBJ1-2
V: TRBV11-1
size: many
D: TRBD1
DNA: TGTGCCAGCAGCCCGGGGTGGACAGGGGGCAACTATGGCTACACCTTC
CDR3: CASSPGWTGGNYGYTF

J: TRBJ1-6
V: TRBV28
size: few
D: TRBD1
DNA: TGTGCCGCCAGGGGGGACAGGATTAATTCACCCCTCCACTTT
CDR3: CAARGDRINSPLHF

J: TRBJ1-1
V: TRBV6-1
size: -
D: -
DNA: TGTGCCAGCTGCACTACGGCTAACACTGAAGCTTTCTTT
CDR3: CASCTTANTEAFF

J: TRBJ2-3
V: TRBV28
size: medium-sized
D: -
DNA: TGTGCCAGCAGTTACTCATCTCTTATTCCCGCGCAGTATTTT
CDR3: CASSYSSLIPAQYF

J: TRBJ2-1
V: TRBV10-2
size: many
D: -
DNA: TGCGCCAGCAGTGAGACAGGGTGGGGCTATGAGCAGTTCTTC
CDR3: CASSETGWGYEQFF

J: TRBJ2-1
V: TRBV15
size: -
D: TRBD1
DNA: TGTGCCACTGAAGACCGGGACAGGGGGTACAATGAGCAGTTCTTC
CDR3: CATEDRDRGYNEQFF

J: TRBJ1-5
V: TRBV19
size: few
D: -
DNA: TGTGCCGGTAGTATATGTTTAGGACCCAATCAGCCCCAGCATTTT
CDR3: CAGSICLGPNQPQHF

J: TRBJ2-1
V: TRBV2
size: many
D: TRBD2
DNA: TGTGCCAGCAGTGGAGGTAGCGGGAACAATGAGCAGTTCTTC
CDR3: CASSGGSGNNEQFF

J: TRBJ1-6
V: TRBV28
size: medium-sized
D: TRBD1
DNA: TGTGCCAGCAGGGATCGGACAGGGGGCAATTCACCCCTCCACTTT
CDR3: CASRDRTGGNSPLHF

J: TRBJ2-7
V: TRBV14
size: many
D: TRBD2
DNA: TGTGCCAGCAGCCCTTGGACTAGCGGAGTCTCCTACGAGCAGTACTTC
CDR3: CASSPWTSGVSYEQYF

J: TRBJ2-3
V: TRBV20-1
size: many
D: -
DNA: TGCAGTCTAGACCCGGGGAGCACAGATACGCAGTATTTT
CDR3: CSLDPGSTDTQYF

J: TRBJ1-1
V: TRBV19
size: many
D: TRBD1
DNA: TGTGCCAGCATCGACAGGGGGCGATTGATGAACACTGAAGCTTTCTTT
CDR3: CASIDRGRLMNTEAFF

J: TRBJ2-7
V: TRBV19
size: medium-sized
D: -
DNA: TGTGCCAGTAGTATAGACCAGCACTCAAGATACGAGCAGTACTTC
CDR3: CASSIDQHSRYEQYF

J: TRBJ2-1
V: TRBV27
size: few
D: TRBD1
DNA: TGTGCCAGCAGTCCCAGGACAGGGGAAAAATACAATGAGCAGTTCTTC
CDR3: CASSPRTGEKYNEQFF

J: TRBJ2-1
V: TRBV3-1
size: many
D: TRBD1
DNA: TGTGCCAGCAGCCAAGATCGACAGGGTTACAATGAGCAGTTCTTC
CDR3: CASSQDRQGYNEQFF

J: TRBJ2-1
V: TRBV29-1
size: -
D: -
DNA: TGCAGCGCCGCCCCCTACAATGAGCAGTTCTTC
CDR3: CSAAPYNEQFF

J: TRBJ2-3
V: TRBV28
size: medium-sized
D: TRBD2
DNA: TGTGCCAGCAGTCCTCATAGCGGGACTAGCACAGATACGCAGTATTTT
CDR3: CASSPHSGTSTDTQYF

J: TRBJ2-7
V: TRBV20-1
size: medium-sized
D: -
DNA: TGCAGTGCTAGACGAGAAGGGGATCGCGAGCAGTACTTC
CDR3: CSARREGDREQYF

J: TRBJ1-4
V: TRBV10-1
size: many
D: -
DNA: TGCGCCAGCATCGAAAGGGGTGAAAAACTGTTTTTT
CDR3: CASIERGEKLFF

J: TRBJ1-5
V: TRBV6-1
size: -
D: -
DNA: TGTGCCAGCAGGGTCGATGGGAATCAGCCCCAGCATTTT
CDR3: CASRVDGNQPQHF

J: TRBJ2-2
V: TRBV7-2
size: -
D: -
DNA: TGTGCCAGCAGCTTCGGAGGACATCTCTCTGGGGAGCTGTTTTTT
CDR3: CASSFGGHLSGELFF